This entry features one TCR beta chain sequence. This could be a read error, since a much larger clone is one nucleotide away. The CDR3 has 15 residues. Germline V CDR1 and CDR2: MRHNA, SNTAGT. This entry is derived from a study of glioma-infiltrating T cells. Using RNA template, CDR3s of TCR alpha and beta were amplified with iRepertoire arm-PCR. TCRdb passed the multiplex PCR reads through MiXCR, listing each CDR3 protein once. The sample has approximately 190,000 distinct CDR3 sequences; 32% are singletons. The sample consisted of glioma tissue, nonneoplastic brain tissue, or PBMCs (not recorded which). This TCR came from a human donor with low-grade glioma or glioblastoma, undergoing nonglioma brain surgery, or in good health (not recorded which). The chain has TRBV6-4 and TRBJ2-3, with TRBD2 matching 9 bases. CDR3 nucleotides: TGTGTCAGCAGTGAATCTAGCGGGGAGACAGATACGCAGTATTTT. This codes for CVSSESSGETDTQYF.